These 18 T cell receptor beta chains were sequenced from one sample in a study of blood T cell repertoires in COVID-19. Here immunoSEQ multiplex PCR was the method, and the copy in TCRdb shows in-frame clones only, minus some. The sample consists of 200,000 to 250,000 clones, 80% to 90% of them appearing once. Sequencing input: peripheral blood. Every receptor here comes from a man older than 75 with acute or convalescent COVID-19.

The rearrangement uses TRBV6-5 and TRBJ2-2; D is uncertain. This CDR3 has 15 amino acids. Germline V lookup: CDR1 MNHEY, CDR2 SVGAGI. Trimming removed 4 bases at V and 0 bases at J, with 9 bases between. The CDR3 nucleotides are TGTGCCAGCAGTTCCCTCTCCGCGAACACCGGGGAGCTGTTTTTT. Residues: CASSSLSANTGELFF.

This chain uses TRBV28 with TRBJ1-2, with D unclear. From germline, CDR1 is MDHEN and CDR2 SYDVKM. There are 12 residues in the CDR3. V was pared by 2 bases and J by 4 bases, with 5 bases between. As DNA, the CDR3 is TGTGCCAGCAGTTTAACAGTCTATGGCTACACCTTC. Translation gives CASSLTVYGYTF.

V gene TRBV7-7 combines with J gene TRBJ2-7; D possibly corresponds to TRBD1 (5 bases). The V gene's germline CDR1 is SSHAT and CDR2 FNYEAQ (reference sequence). This CDR3 is built from 18 residues. CDR3 bases: TGTGCTAGCAGCTCCCTTACCGGCCATGATATCAGGGCCCACGAGCAGTACGTC. Its translation: CASSSLTGHDIRAHEQYV.

This sequence joins TRBV20-1 and TRBJ2-1; TRBD1 matches 7 bases. In germline, CDR1 is DFQATT, CDR2 SNEGSKA (reference sequence). This CDR3 is built from 14 residues. With 3 bases clipped from V and 2 bases from J, the junction kept 4 bases outside the gene matches. CDR3 residues: CSASRGQPYNEQFF. The CDR3 DNA follows: TGCAGTGCTAGTAGGGGACAGCCCTACAATGAGCAGTTCTTC.

The rearrangement uses TRBV30 and TRBJ2-7; 8 nucleotides match TRBD1. The CDR3 runs to 13 residues. V was pared by 6 bases and J by 3 bases, with 7 bases of the junction left unmatched. Germline CDR1 and CDR2: GTSNPN and SVGIG (reference sequence). The CDR3 loop reads CACHRDRHYEQYF. DNA of the CDR3: TGTGCCTGCCACCGGGACAGGCACTACGAGCAGTACTTC. Together with reference TRBV30 and TRBJ2-7, the CDR3 gives the full variable domain: SQTIHQWPATLVQPVGSPLSLECTVEGTSNPNLYWYRQAAGRGLQLLFYSVGIGQISSEVPQNLSASRPQDRQFILSSKKLLLSDSGFYLCACHRDRHYEQYFGPGTRLTVT.

The chain uses TRBV28 and TRBJ1-3; 7 bases match TRBD1. The CDR3 extends over 13 amino acids. Germline V gene data show CDR1 as MDHEN and CDR2 as SYDVKM. The J segment lost 3 bases and the V segment lost 7 bases, leaving 3 bases of the junction unmatched. In nucleotides, the CDR3 is TGTGCCAGCATTACAGGGGTTGGAAACACCATATATTTT. Translating it yields CASITGVGNTIYF. Complete variable domain (other parts from reference TRBV28 and TRBJ1-3): DVKVTQSSRYLVKRTGEKVFLECVQDMDHENMFWYRQDPGLGLRLIYFSYDVKMKEKGDIPEGYSVSREKKERFSLILESASTNQTSMYLCASITGVGNTIYFGEGSWLTVV.

V usage is TRBV27 and J usage is TRBJ1-1; D is possibly TRBD1 (6 bases). The germline gives CDR1 MNHEY, CDR2 SMNVEV (reference sequence). The CDR3 consists of 12 residues. V was trimmed by 4 bases and J by 5 bases, leaving 8 bases between them. The CDR3 loop reads CASSSRGTEAFF. DNA for the CDR3: TGTGCCAGCAGTTCCAGGGGTACTGAAGCTTTCTTT.

This chain links TRBV7-8 with TRBJ2-2; 8 nucleotides agree with TRBD1. The J segment lost 3 bases and the V segment lost 0 bases, leaving 3 bases of the junction unmatched. Germline CDR1 SGHVS, CDR2 FQNEAQ. The CDR3 is 16 amino acids. CDR3 sequence: CASSLAAGGYTGELFF. DNA of the CDR3: TGTGCCAGCAGCTTAGCCGCAGGGGGCTACACCGGGGAGCTGTTTTTT.

The CDR3 DNA follows: TGTGCCAGCAGTGATGTTGGGACAGGCACAGATACGCAGTATTTT. Encoded protein: CASSDVGTGTDTQYF. This chain connects TRBV6-1 to TRBJ2-3; 7 bases are shared with TRBD1. The ends lost 3 bases at V and 1 base at J; junction bases unmatched: 4. The CDR3 covers 15 residues. Looked up from germline, CDR1 is MNHNS and CDR2 is SASEGT.

CDR3 sequence reads: CASSSQRGIEAFF. The CDR3 DNA sequence: TGTGCCAGCAGCTCCCAACGGGGGATTGAAGCTTTCTTT. The chain is built from TRBV7-3 and TRBJ1-1; D might be TRBD1 (5 bases). The CDR3 loop spans 13 amino acids. In germline, CDR1 is SGHTA, CDR2 FQGTGA. Trimming took 4 bases from V and 7 from J, leaving 13 bases between them.

The rearrangement uses TRBV3-1 (or the pseudogene TRBV3-2) and TRBJ2-2; 13 bases line up with TRBD2. With V trimmed by 4 bases and J by 5 bases, 4 bases remained unmatched. There are 16 residues in the CDR3. The germline V gene encodes CDR1 LGHDT and CDR2 YNNKEL (reference sequence). The CDR3 region is CASSPGTSGKTGELFF. DNA for the CDR3: TGTGCCAGCAGCCCCGGGACTAGCGGGAAAACCGGGGAGCTGTTTTTT.

The chain is built from TRBV27 and TRBJ1-6, with 8 bases aligning to TRBD1. This CDR3 region has 15 residues. The J segment lost 7 bases and the V segment lost 5 bases, leaving 7 bases of the junction unmatched. The germline gives CDR1 MNHEY, CDR2 SMNVEV (reference sequence). DNA of the CDR3: TGTGCCAGCAGTGCCGGGACAGGATTAAATTCACCCCTCCACTTT. Residues: CASSAGTGLNSPLHF.

The J gene is TRBJ2-3, the V gene TRBV7-9; 10 bases align to TRBD2. V dropped 5 bases and J dropped 3; count of bases not matched to a gene: 11. CDR1 is SEHNR, CDR2 FQNEAQ, per germline (reference sequence). CDR3 length equals 17 residues. CDR3 loop: CASSPGSSGRKTDTQYF. The CDR3 DNA reads TGTGCCAGCAGCCCGGGAAGTAGCGGGAGGAAAACAGATACGCAGTATTTT.

This chain connects TRBV7-2 to TRBJ1-2; D may be TRBD1 (5 bases). V lost 2 bases and J 2 bases, leaving 15 bases between the germline ends. Germline V gives CDR1 SGHTA, CDR2 FQGNSA. The CDR3 runs 16 residues. The CDR3 loop is CASSLLGGGTNYGYTF. CDR3 in DNA: TGTGCCAGCAGCTTACTAGGCGGGGGAACCAACTATGGCTACACCTTC.

The chain joins TRBV30 to TRBJ2-4; possibly TRBD2 for D (7 bases). Trimming took 8 bases from V and 0 from J, leaving 14 bases between them. Germline V gene lookup returns CDR1 GTSNPN and CDR2 SVGIG (reference sequence). This CDR3 is 14 amino acids long. CDR3 nucleotide sequence: TGTGCCCAAAGTGGGGGGGCAGCCAAAAACATTCAGTACTTC. Translation gives CAQSGGAAKNIQYF.

The chain carries TRBV29-1 and TRBJ2-2; weak D call: TRBD1 (5 bases). This CDR3 region has 13 residues. Trimming took off 6 bases at V and 1 base at J, with 9 bases between the two ends. Germline lookup yields CDR1 SQVTM and CDR2 ANQGSEA. CDR3 loop: CSVAGQNTGELFF. Written as DNA, the CDR3 is TGCAGCGTCGCCGGACAGAACACCGGGGAGCTGTTTTTT.

The chain couples TRBV19 to TRBJ1-1; 8 bases map to TRBD1. V lost 6 bases and J lost 0; bases outside the gene matches: 9. CDR1 is LNHDA, CDR2 SQIVND, per germline (reference sequence). This CDR3 contains 16 residues. CDR3 coding DNA: TGTGCCAGTAGCCGTGGACAGGGTGGTATGAACACTGAAGCTTTCTTT. Its translation is CASSRGQGGMNTEAFF.

The V call is TRBV3-1 (or the pseudogene TRBV3-2), the J call TRBJ1-1; D unresolved. Germline-derived CDR1 and CDR2 are LGHDT and YNNKEL (reference sequence). The CDR3 consists of 11 residues. Trimming cost V 1 base and J 8 bases, with 5 bases left between them. The CDR3 DNA is TGTGCCAGCAGCCAAGCCAGAGAAGCTTTCTTT. It translates to CASSQAREAFF.